This TCR beta chain was captured in a study of T cell responses to AZD1222 COVID-19 vaccine. The repertoire was sequenced with immunoSEQ multiplex PCR; TCRdb's copy has only in-frame clones and lacks some. Altogether some 99,000 clones are present, roughly 80% being singletons, with the ten largest covering about 14%. General study findings and limits: Spike-specific TCR depth and breadth grew after two AZD1222 doses. Spike-spanning, vaccine-associated CD4 TCRs were dominant at 160-218 and 743-854.

Second doses at about 4 or about 12 weeks were pooled. Details on this clone: The antigen is not known.

V shed 7 bases and J shed 0 bases, with 6 bases lying between them. The CDR3 extends over 13 amino acids. From germline, CDR1 is KGHDR and CDR2 SFDVKD. This chain uses TRBV24-1 with TRBJ2-1; tentative D call: TRBD2 (5 bases). The specimen comprised peripheral blood, sampled 28 days after the second AZD1222 dose. The receptor's source is an adult who received the AZD1222 COVID-19 vaccine. CDR3 coding DNA: TGTGCCACCAGCGGGGTCTCCTACAATGAGCAGTTCTTC. This codes for CATSGVSYNEQFF.